A single sample is the source of the 22 T cell receptor delta chains below, sequenced in a study of gamma-delta T cells after stem cell transplantation. TCRdb ran CATT on the RT-PCR reads. The sample has approximately 1,200 delta-chain clones; roughly 3.5% are singletons. The sample taken for sequencing was gamma-delta T cells. These TCRs come from a human donor. It is not recorded whose cells these are; they may come from a transplant donor.

This clone was observed a handful of times. A read error is the likely source, as a far larger clone sits one nucleotide away. Other DNA sequences within the sample encode an identical CDR3. The chain combines TRDV2 with TRDJ1; no clear D gene. The CDR3 contains 15 residues. Germline CDR1 is GEAIGNYY and CDR2 is EKD. The CDR3 here is CACDTVGDSSDKLIF. The CDR3 DNA is TGTGCCTGCGACACGGTAGGAGACTCCTCCGATAAACTCATCTTT.

Points on this clone: The protein given by TCRdb reflects a much larger clone and differs at residue 5 from this DNA's translation, likely from a read error; the protein shown is the DNA's translation. This chain uses TRDV2 with TRDJ1, with TRDD3 matching over 12 bases. The CDR3 loop spans 19 amino acids. Germline CDR1 reads GEAIGNYY; CDR2 reads EKD. The V and J ends lost 4 bases and 11 bases, in that order; junction bases with no gene match: 25. The CDR3 region has the DNA TGTGCCTGTGATCTCCTATCGGCACGGACTGGGGGATACCAGGACCGGCTCATCTTT. Translating it yields CACDLLSARTGGYQDRLIF.

This clone was counted only a few times. This probably arose from a read error, given a far larger clone one base away. The sample carries other DNA sequences with the same CDR3. This chain links TRDV2 with TRDJ3, with 9 nucleotides matching TRDD2. V lost 4 bases, J lost 1 base, and 31 bases stayed unmatched. The CDR3 has 26 residues. Germline V gives CDR1 GEAIGNYY, CDR2 EKD. CDR3 amino acids: CACDTVSLPTEERMEFRSWDTRQMFF. CDR3 nucleotide sequence: TGTGCCTGTGATACCGTAAGCCTTCCTACGGAAGAGAGGATGGAGTTTAGGTCCTGGGACACCCGACAGATGTTTTTC.

Judged by abundance, this clone is medium-sized (0.01 to 0.1%). This is likely an artifact of a read error, given a far larger clone one base away. V gene TRDV2 combines with J gene TRDJ1, with 11 positions matching TRDD3. The germline gives CDR1 GEAIGNYY, CDR2 EKD. With V trimmed by 3 bases and J by 3 bases, 11 bases remained unmatched. The CDR3 runs 17 residues. The CDR3 nucleotides are TGTGCCTGTGACGCTCTGGGGGATACAGGAGCCTCCGATAAACTCATCTTT. Protein sequence: CACDALGDTGASDKLIF.

On this clone itself: The protein in TCRdb stems from a much larger clone and differs at residue 20 from this DNA's translation, likely a read error; here the protein is translated from the DNA. The chain has TRDV2 and TRDJ3; TRDD2 aligns across 9 bases. The CDR3 is 26 residues long. Per the germline V gene, CDR1 is GEAIGNYY and CDR2 is EKD. The CDR3 nucleotides read TGTGCCTGTGACACCGTAAGCCTTCCTACGGAAGAGAGGATGGAGTTTAGGTCCTGGGGCACCCGACAGATGTTTTTC. It yields the protein CACDTVSLPTEERMEFRSWGTRQMFF.

Turning to this clone: A read error is likely here: a far larger clone is one base away. The rearrangement joins TRDV2 to TRDJ1; 7 bases match TRDD2. The CDR3 has 20 residues. J lost 2 bases, V lost 3 bases, and 23 bases had no gene match. The germline V gene encodes CDR1 GEAIGNYY and CDR2 EKD. The CDR3 reads CACDPIEGLPAPGFTDKLIF. CDR3 nucleotide sequence: TGTGCCTGTGACCCGATTGAAGGCCTTCCTGCGCCGGGGTTTACCGATAAACTCATCTTT.

Concerning this clone itself: The amino acid sequence in TCRdb belongs to a much larger clone and departs from this DNA's translation at residue 4, likely a sequencing read error; the sequence shown is translated from the DNA. V is TRDV2 and J is TRDJ1; 8 bases fit TRDD3. Germline V gene data show CDR1 as GEAIGNYY and CDR2 as EKD. The CDR3 length is 19 residues. V was clipped by 5 bases and J by 0 bases; unmatched bases: 19. CDR3 nucleotide sequence: TGTGCCTGTGGCCGCGTTACGACTGGGGGGACGGGCTACACCGATAAACTCATCTTT. Translation gives CACGRVTTGGTGYTDKLIF.

In the case of this clone: Since a far larger clone is one base different, this is likely a read error. At the DNA level, this CDR3 is encoded by other sequences in the same sample as well. V gene TRDV2 combines with J gene TRDJ1; D may be TRDD2 (6 bases). Trimming stripped 1 base from V and 0 bases from J, with 17 bases between. Germline V gene sequence: CDR1 GEAIGNYY, CDR2 EKD. This CDR3 has 17 amino acids. The DNA for the CDR3 is TGTGCCTGTGACACAGTACTAGGGGCTTCCTACACCGATAAACTCATCTTT. This codes for CACDTVLGASYTDKLIF.

This clone was detected only a few times. TCRdb pairs this DNA with a much larger clone's protein that differs at residue 3, likely a read error; the protein shown was translated from the DNA. This sequence joins TRDV2 and TRDJ1; weak D call: TRDD3 (6 bases). The CDR3 spans 20 residues. CDR1 and CDR2 (germline): GEAIGNYY, EKD. CDR3 nucleotide sequence: TGTGCCTGGGACACAATCGTCCCAGAAAGTTCGGGGGAATTTACCGATAAACTCATCTTT. Its protein is CAWDTIVPESSGEFTDKLIF.

Comments on this clone: With a far larger clone one base away, a read error is the likely cause. V is TRDV2 and J is TRDJ1; 8 positions match TRDD3. Trimming cost V 0 bases and J 3 bases; bases outside gene matches: 26. In germline, CDR1 is GEAIGNYY, CDR2 EKD. The CDR3 sequence is 22 residues long. The CDR3 region has the DNA TGTGCCTGTGACACCGTAAGAGTCACTGGGGGGAGCATCAAACGGGCGCCCGATAAACTCATCTTT. Translating gives CACDTVRVTGGSIKRAPDKLIF.

Worth noting for this clone: This DNA's translation differs at residue 13 from TCRdb's protein, which comes from a much larger clone; a read error is likely, and the protein shown is translated from the DNA. The chain employs TRDV2 and TRDJ1, with 9 positions matching TRDD3. The CDR3 spans 18 residues. Germline CDR1 GEAIGNYY, CDR2 EKD. The V gene end was trimmed by 1 base and the J gene end by 4 bases; junction bases not matched to a gene: 15. CDR3 nucleotide sequence: TGTGCCTGTGACACTGTCTATACTGGGGGAGATTACAACGATAAACTCATCTTT. It is translated as CACDTVYTGGDYNDKLIF.

This clone was observed a few times. TCRdb's entry gives the protein of a much larger clone, which mismatches this DNA's translation at residue 17, likely from a read error; the protein reported here is translated from the DNA. V and J are TRDV2 and TRDJ1, with 11 bases matching TRDD3. The germline V gene encodes CDR1 GEAIGNYY and CDR2 EKD. The CDR3 loop spans 18 amino acids. In DNA form, the CDR3 reads TGTGCCTGTGATCCGGTTAGAATGGGGGATACGTACACCGATAAACTCACCTTT. Amino acids: CACDPVRMGDTYTDKLTF.

A note on this clone: TCRdb has a much larger clone's protein, which differs at residue 18 from the translation of this DNA, likely because of a read error; what is shown is the protein translated from the DNA. The chain has TRDV2 and TRDJ1; TRDD2 agrees at 9 bases. The germline gives CDR1 GEAIGNYY, CDR2 EKD. The CDR3 sequence is 20 residues long. Written as DNA, the CDR3 is TGTGCCTGTGACCCGATTGAAGGCCTTCCTACGCCGGGGTTTACCGATAAACCCATCTTT. Its translation: CACDPIEGLPTPGFTDKPIF.

This clone is labeled large. The rearrangement links TRDV2 to TRDJ1; 8 nucleotides match TRDD3. CDR3 size: 25 residues. Germline trimming cut 3 bases from V and 0 bases from J; bases unmatched to any gene: 35. Germline-derived CDR1 and CDR2 are GEAIGNYY and EKD. CDR3 sequence (DNA): TGTGCCTGTGACCGCCTACTCGGGCTGGGGGACCCCAACACCGATAAACTCCCCAACACCGATAAACTCATCTTT. Translated, it gives CACDRLLGLGDPNTDKLPNTDKLIF.

Only a few counts were recorded for this clone. V and J are TRDV2 and TRDJ1; D is uncertain. V lost 0 bases to trimming and J lost 0 bases, with 10 bases between them. Per the germline V gene, CDR1 is GEAIGNYY and CDR2 is EKD. The CDR3 is 15 amino acids. The CDR3 DNA follows: TGTGCCTGTGACACCGTGGGAGAGTACACCGATAAACTCATCTTT. Its protein is CACDTVGEYTDKLIF.

This clone has a handful of counts. TCRdb has a much larger clone's protein, which differs at residue 12 from the translation of this DNA, likely because of a read error; what is shown is the protein translated from the DNA. The chain uses TRDV2 and TRDJ1; 10 bases align to TRDD3. The V gene's germline CDR1 is GEAIGNYY and CDR2 EKD. The CDR3 totals 19 residues. Trimming took 2 bases from V and 0 from J; bases not matched to a gene: 14. The DNA for the CDR3 is TGTGCCTGTGACAGCGTACTGGGGGATTTGCCTCGGTACACCGATAAACTCATCTTT. Translating gives CACDSVLGDLPRYTDKLIF.

This clone was picked up a small number of times. TCRdb pairs this DNA with a much larger clone's protein that differs at residue 3, likely a read error; the protein shown was translated from the DNA. V usage is TRDV2 and J usage is TRDJ1; the match to TRDD3 covers 8 bases. Germline CDR1 is GEAIGNYY and CDR2 is EKD. This CDR3 comprises 17 residues. In DNA, the CDR3 is TGTGCCGGTGACACAGTACTGGGGGCTTCCTACACCGATAAACTCATCTTT. It is translated as CAGDTVLGASYTDKLIF.

This clone turned up a few times. In DNA form, the CDR3 reads TGTGCCTGTGACCCCGTACTGGGGGATACTGTCGCCGATAAACTCATCTTT. The encoded protein is CACDPVLGDTVADKLIF. The chain uses TRDV2 and TRDJ1; 12 positions agree with TRDD3. CDR1 is GEAIGNYY, CDR2 EKD, per germline. This CDR3 has 17 amino acids. Trimming took 3 bases from V and 3 from J; bases not matched to a gene: 10.

V usage is TRDV2 and J usage is TRDJ1, with 13 positions matching TRDD3. Trimming at V came to 3 bases and at J to 4 bases, leaving 10 bases not matched to a gene. The V gene's germline CDR1 is GEAIGNYY and CDR2 EKD. The CDR3 loop spans 17 amino acids. CDR3 protein: CACDAVLGDTGGDKLIF. CDR3 nucleotide sequence: TGTGCCTGTGACGCCGTACTGGGGGATACGGGCGGCGATAAACTCATCTTT.

This clone was seen a handful of times. A far larger clone lies a single base away; this is likely a read error. The chain is built from TRDV2 and TRDJ3; D is perhaps TRDD3 (6 bases). The CDR3 is 22 residues long. V lost 0 bases to trimming and J lost 1 base, with 24 bases between them. CDR1 and CDR2 (germline): GEAIGNYY, EKD. The DNA of the CDR3 is TGTGCCTGTGACACCGGGCCGCAGGGGGACCCTCAAATGTCCTGGGACACCCGACAGATGTTTTTC. It translates to CACDTGPQGDPQMSWDTRQMFF.

The table lists this clone with a few counts. The chain has TRDV2 and TRDJ1; TRDD3 matches at 10 bases. The length of the CDR3 is 16 residues. V shed 3 bases, J shed 0 bases, and the junction held 6 bases outside the gene matches. CDR1 is GEAIGNYY, CDR2 EKD, per germline. The CDR3 DNA sequence: TGTGCCTGTGACTCGATGGGGGATACTTACACCGATAAACTCATCTTT. Translating gives CACDSMGDTYTDKLIF.

This clone was picked up a small number of times. TCRdb shows a much larger clone's protein in place of this DNA's translation, and the two differ at residue 3, likely through a read error; the protein shown is translated from the DNA. The V and J genes are TRDV2 and TRDJ1; TRDD3 aligns across 11 bases. Germline CDR1 is GEAIGNYY and CDR2 is EKD. CDR3 length: 18 residues. CDR3: CARDPVRMGDTYTDKLIF. Written as DNA, the CDR3 is TGTGCCCGTGATCCGGTTAGAATGGGGGATACGTACACCGATAAACTCATCTTT.